A selection of T cell receptor beta chains follows, all from one sample in a study of shared clonotypes between healthy human individuals. Repertoires were generated with immunoSEQ multiplex PCR, while TCRdb's copy carries only in-frame clones and drops some. This sample yields hundreds of thousands of clones, of which around four fifths are seen a single time; about 10% belongs to the top ten. Sample: memory CD4+ T cells sorted from blood. The receptors were gathered from a young man in good health. Each CDR3 is given with its conserved first and last residue. Each record gives: J gene, clone size, V gene, D gene, CDR3 DNA, CDR3 protein. The D gene is left open where the match is weak. Clone size is stated in some rows and not others, as once, few, many or a class when expanded.

TRBJ1-2 NA TRBV29-1 NA TGCAGCGTTGAATTCAGCCCGGGTAACTATGGCTACACCTTC CSVEFSPGNYGYTF
TRBJ1-1 NA TRBV30 NA TGTGCCTGGAGTAGGGGATGGGACACTGAAGCTTTCTTT CAWSRGWDTEAFF
TRBJ1-4 few TRBV9 NA TGTGCCAGCAGCCGAGGGGACAATAATGATTTGGAACTGTTTTTT CASSRGDNNDLELFF
TRBJ1-1 NA TRBV5-6 NA TGTGCCAGCAGCCTCACGTGGGGAGATACTGAAGCTTTCTTT CASSLTWGDTEAFF
TRBJ2-1 NA TRBV2 NA TGTGCCAGCGTAGTGGGACAAGCAAATGAGCAGTTCTTC CASVVGQANEQFF
TRBJ2-7 NA TRBV2 NA TGTGCCAGCAGTGCAAACAGGTGGGGCGAGCAGTACTTC CASSANRWGEQYF
TRBJ2-1 NA TRBV5-4 NA TGTGCCAGCAGCCAAGAAGAAAGCCCCTACAATGAGCAGTTCTTC CASSQEESPYNEQFF
TRBJ2-3 NA TRBV6-1 TRBD2 TGTGCCGCCCGAGCTAGCGGGAGAACAGATACGCAGTATTTT CAARASGRTDTQYF
TRBJ1-5 NA TRBV2 TRBD1 TGTGCCAGCAGTGAAGGGGGACAGGGTGTCGGTCAGCCCCAGCATTTT CASSEGGQGVGQPQHF
TRBJ2-1 NA TRBV14 TRBD2 TGTGCCAGCAGCCATGCCTCCGGGACTAGCGGGAGCAGTGAGCAGTTCTTC CASSHASGTSGSSEQFF
TRBJ2-7 NA TRBV5-1 TRBD2 TGCGCCAGCAGCTTGGGATCCGGGGGGTACTCCTACGAGCAGTACTTC CASSLGSGGYSYEQYF
TRBJ2-5 few TRBV5-1 NA TGCGCCAGCAGCCCCGGAATTGAGACCCAGTACTTC CASSPGIETQYF
TRBJ2-5 NA TRBV28 NA TGTGCCAGCAGTCGACAGGATGGGGGACAAGAGACCCAGTACTTC CASSRQDGGQETQYF
TRBJ2-7 NA TRBV7-8 NA TGTGCCAGCAGCCGAAATGACCTTTTCTACGAGCAGTACTTC CASSRNDLFYEQYF
TRBJ2-3 NA TRBV11-3 NA TGTGCCAGCAGCTTAGATACGGGGGATACGCAGTATTTT CASSLDTGDTQYF
TRBJ1-5 many TRBV6-5 TRBD1 TGTGCCAGCAGTTACAGCAGGGGGCTACCCCAGCATTTT CASSYSRGLPQHF
TRBJ2-1 NA TRBV1 NA TGCACCAGCAGCCGGCAGCGGGAGTGGTGTAGCAATGAGCAGTTCTTC CTSSRQREWCSNEQFF
TRBJ2-7 NA TRBV5-5 NA TGTGCCAGCAGCTACTCAGGACAGTACGAGCAGTACTTC CASSYSGQYEQYF
TRBJ2-2 NA TRBV28 NA TGTGCCAGCACCCCGCAGGGCAGGGAGGACACCGGGGAGCTGTTTTTT CASTPQGREDTGELFF
TRBJ1-1 few TRBV7-9 NA TGTGCCAGCAGCCCCCCGGGGTCGAACACTGAAGCTTTCTTT CASSPPGSNTEAFF
TRBJ2-1 once TRBV5-4 NA TGTGCCAGCAGCCCCGGCAGGACCTTGACCTACAATGAGCAGTTCTTC CASSPGRTLTYNEQFF
TRBJ1-2 NA TRBV28 NA TGTGCCAGCAGCACACTCTATGGCTACACCTTC CASSTLYGYTF
TRBJ2-1 NA TRBV18 TRBD2 TGTGCCAGCTCAGCGATTAGACCGGGACTAGCGGGAGGTCTCGCCTACAATGAGCAGTTCTTC CASSAIRPGLAGGLAYNEQFF
TRBJ1-5 NA TRBV19 NA TGTGCCAGTAGTATTATGGCTAGGGGCAATCAGCCCCAGCATTTT CASSIMARGNQPQHF
TRBJ2-7 NA TRBV10-2 NA TGCGCCAGCAACCTGGGGGCAGGCAGCTCCTACGAGCAGTACTTC CASNLGAGSSYEQYF
TRBJ2-3 many TRBV10-1 NA TGCGCCAGCAGTGACGCCGGGACTGGCACAGATACGCAGTATTTT CASSDAGTGTDTQYF
TRBJ2-1 many TRBV27 TRBD2 TGTGCCAGCAGTACCCGGACTAGCGGGAGTTACAATGAGCAGTTCTTC CASSTRTSGSYNEQFF
TRBJ2-6 NA TRBV27 TRBD1 TGTGCCAGCAGACAGGGGGCTGGGGCCAACGTCCTGACTTTC CASRQGAGANVLTF
TRBJ2-7 NA TRBV28 TRBD2 TGTGCCAGCACCTCTAGGGGACTAGCGGGAGGGCCTAGGAAGCAGTACTTC CASTSRGLAGGPRKQYF
TRBJ2-7 once TRBV28 NA TGTGCCAGCAGTCGGGACAATACGATCTACGAGCAGTACTTC CASSRDNTIYEQYF
TRBJ2-3 NA TRBV9 TRBD2 TGTGCCAGCACCACCGGACTAGCGGGAGTTAATACGCAGTATTTT CASTTGLAGVNTQYF
TRBJ1-5 NA TRBV27 TRBD1 TGTGCCAGCAGTTTATCTAGGGGGCGAGGAGGGAATCAGCCCCAGCATTTT CASSLSRGRGGNQPQHF
TRBJ2-1 NA TRBV7-9 NA TGTGCCAGCAGCTTTCCAACACCGGGACTCAATGAGCAGTTCTTC CASSFPTPGLNEQFF
TRBJ2-7 NA TRBV11-3 TRBD1 TGTGCCAGCAGTTCCGGGACAGGGGCTGACGAGCAGTACTTC CASSSGTGADEQYF
TRBJ2-3 NA TRBV19 NA TGTGCCAGTACGGCAGGGTTAACAGATACGCAGTATTTT CASTAGLTDTQYF
TRBJ2-3 NA TRBV6-1 TRBD2 TGTGCCAGCAGTGACCCTAGCGGGAGGGCCGGGTATACGCAGTATTTT CASSDPSGRAGYTQYF
TRBJ1-5 once TRBV6-5 TRBD1 TGTGCCAGCAGGTCGACAGGGACTCAGCCCCAGCATTTT CASRSTGTQPQHF
TRBJ2-5 NA TRBV2 TRBD2 TGTGCCAGCAGACTCGCGGGACTAGCGGGAGGAGAGACCCAGTACTTC CASRLAGLAGGETQYF
TRBJ2-3 NA TRBV6-6 NA TGTGCCAGCAGTTACTCGAGTAGCTTAGATACGCAGTATTTT CASSYSSSLDTQYF
TRBJ2-3 NA TRBV9 NA TGTGCCAGCAGCGTAGGTGGGGGAGACACAGATACGCAGTATTTT CASSVGGGDTDTQYF
TRBJ2-7 NA TRBV18 TRBD1 TGTGCCAGCTCACCAAGGACAGGGAACGAGCAGTACTTC CASSPRTGNEQYF
TRBJ1-3 NA TRBV11-2 NA TGTGCCAGCAGCTTAGACGGGGGCTCTGGAAACACCATATATTTT CASSLDGGSGNTIYF
TRBJ2-7 few TRBV7-2 TRBD2 TGTGCCAGCAGCTCGCAACCTAGCGGCATATACTCCTACGAGCAGTACTTC CASSSQPSGIYSYEQYF
TRBJ2-7 NA TRBV7-8 TRBD2 TGTGCCAGCAAACTAGCGGGAGGCCACGAGCAGTACTTC CASKLAGGHEQYF
TRBJ2-7 once TRBV5-1 NA TGCGCCAGCAGCTTGGGGTCGAGGTACGGGAGCTACGAGCAGTACTTC CASSLGSRYGSYEQYF
TRBJ2-7 NA TRBV7-8 NA TGTGCCAGCATCTCCTACGAGCAGTACTTC CASISYEQYF
TRBJ2-7 NA TRBV28 TRBD1 TGTGCCAGCAGTTTATGGGGGACAGGGTCCTACGAGCAGTACTTC CASSLWGTGSYEQYF
TRBJ2-1 NA TRBV6-1 NA TGTGCCAGCAGTGAACTTTTGAGTCGAGTTTTATACAATGAGCAGTTCTTC CASSELLSRVLYNEQFF
TRBJ2-1 NA TRBV30 TRBD2 TGTGCCTCTCATATCGGCGGGAGGAGAAACAATGAGCAGTTCTTC CASHIGGRRNNEQFF
TRBJ2-7 NA TRBV18 NA TGTGCCAGCTCACCACCCGGCAGGGTGGACGAGCAGTACTTC CASSPPGRVDEQYF
TRBJ2-1 NA TRBV28 NA TGTGCCAGCAGTTTAAGTGGACAGCACAATGAGCAGTTCTTC CASSLSGQHNEQFF
TRBJ2-7 many TRBV27 TRBD1 TGTGCCAGCAGGAAAAACGCCGGGACAGGCCCTGTGGAGCAGTACTTC CASRKNAGTGPVEQYF
TRBJ2-7 few TRBV5-1 TRBD2 TGCGCCAGCAGCTTGGGGGCGGGAGGGACCTACGAGCAGTACTTC CASSLGAGGTYEQYF
TRBJ2-1 NA TRBV18 NA TGTGCCAGCTCACGAACTAGCAATGAGCAGTTCTTC CASSRTSNEQFF
TRBJ1-4 NA TRBV5-4 NA TGTGCCAGCAGCGACCGGAGAACTAATGAAAAACTGTTTTTT CASSDRRTNEKLFF